A selection of T cell receptor beta chains follows, all from one sample in a study of T cell repertoires in cytomegalovirus infection. TCRdb re-analysed the reads in MiXCR, keeping a single row per CDR3 protein. The table has approximately 470,000 distinct CDR3 sequences, about 42% seen once. These receptors' antigens are unknown. The sample consisted of cultured PBMCs, taken from culture after CMV antigen stimulation. The receptor set was obtained from a human donor in good health (CMV status not recorded). Some clones in this sample may be carry-over from other donors' samples. The CDR3 runs from the conserved cysteine through the conserved F or W. Fields, in order: CDR3 length, V gene, J gene, clone size, D gene, CDR3 protein, CDR3 DNA. D genes are given only for firm matches. Rows give clone size only sometimes, using once, few, many, or a class for an expanded clone.

length: 13; V: TRBV11-2; J: TRBJ2-7; size: .; D: .; CDR3: CASSLDRGGGQYF; DNA: TGTGCCAGCAGCTTAGACAGGGGGGGTGGGCAGTACTTC
length: 18; V: TRBV6-2/TRBV6-3; J: TRBJ2-7; size: .; D: TRBD2; CDR3: CASSTRLLTSGSPYEQYF; DNA: TGTGCCAGCAGTACCCGACTATTGACTAGCGGGAGTCCCTACGAGCAGTACTTC
length: 12; V: TRBV29-1; J: TRBJ2-3; size: .; D: .; CDR3: CSVDASTDTQYF; DNA: TGCAGCGTTGATGCTAGCACAGATACGCAGTATTTT
length: 18; V: TRBV27; J: TRBJ2-3; size: .; D: TRBD1; CDR3: CASSLSTPTGASTDTQYF; DNA: TGTGCCAGCAGTTTATCGACTCCGACAGGGGCAAGCACAGATACGCAGTATTTT
length: 15; V: TRBV7-2; J: TRBJ2-2; size: few; D: .; CDR3: CASGRTRTNTGELFF; DNA: TGTGCCAGCGGACGCACCCGAACGAACACCGGGGAGCTGTTTTTT
length: 16; V: TRBV7-9; J: TRBJ1-1; size: few; D: TRBD1; CDR3: CASSLEGQGSNTEAFF; DNA: TGTGCCAGCAGCTTAGAGGGACAGGGATCGAACACTGAAGCTTTCTTT
length: 14; V: TRBV15; J: TRBJ2-1; size: .; D: .; CDR3: CATSSVDNYNEQFF; DNA: TGTGCCACCAGCAGTGTGGACAACTACAATGAGCAGTTCTTC
length: 15; V: TRBV19; J: TRBJ2-7; size: .; D: TRBD2; CDR3: CASSGALAGVSEQYF; DNA: TGTGCCAGTAGTGGGGCACTAGCGGGAGTCTCCGAGCAGTACTTC
length: 15; V: TRBV12-3/TRBV12-4; J: TRBJ2-1; size: .; D: TRBD2; CDR3: CAITRGTSVHNEQFF; DNA: TGTGCCATCACCCGAGGGACTAGCGTCCACAATGAGCAGTTCTTC
length: 13; V: TRBV7-2; J: TRBJ2-3; size: .; D: .; CDR3: CASSFLVTDTQYF; DNA: TGTGCCAGCAGCTTCCTCGTCACAGATACGCAGTATTTT
length: 16; V: TRBV11-1; J: TRBJ1-1; size: .; D: .; CDR3: CASSLRPGRTNTEAFF; DNA: TGTGCCAGCAGCCTAAGACCGGGACGGACAAACACTGAAGCTTTCTTT
length: 15; V: TRBV9; J: TRBJ2-7; size: .; D: TRBD1; CDR3: CASSVGQGTSYEQYF; DNA: TGTGCCAGCAGCGTAGGACAGGGCACCTCCTACGAGCAGTACTTC
length: 13; V: TRBV12-3/TRBV12-4; J: TRBJ2-2; size: many; D: .; CDR3: CASSLWGTGELFF; DNA: TGTGCCAGCAGTTTATGGGGGACCGGGGAGCTGTTTTTT
length: 16; V: TRBV7-2; J: TRBJ1-6; size: many; D: TRBD1; CDR3: CASSLMSGTGNSPLHF; DNA: TGTGCCAGCAGCTTAATGTCTGGGACAGGAAATTCACCCCTCCACTTT
length: 19; V: TRBV7-2; J: TRBJ2-5; size: few; D: TRBD2; CDR3: CASSFARTSGRGRGETQYF; DNA: TGTGCCAGCAGCTTCGCCCGGACTAGCGGGAGAGGGCGAGGGGAGACCCAGTACTTC
length: 15; V: TRBV6-1; J: TRBJ2-1; size: once; D: TRBD1; CDR3: CASSDKKGQGAGEFF; DNA: TGTGCCAGCAGTGATAAGAAGGGACAGGGGGCAGGCGAGTTCTTC
length: 15; V: TRBV7-9; J: TRBJ1-4; size: few; D: .; CDR3: CASSLPLLTNEKLFF; DNA: TGTGCCAGCAGCTTACCACTGTTAACTAATGAAAAACTGTTTTTT
length: 15; V: TRBV6-6; J: TRBJ2-3; size: few; D: TRBD1; CDR3: CASSYLGTGGDTQYF; DNA: TGTGCCAGCAGTTACTTAGGGACAGGGGGAGATACGCAGTATTTT
length: 12; V: TRBV20-1; J: TRBJ2-3; size: once; D: .; CDR3: CSASRAADTQYF; DNA: TGCAGTGCTAGTAGGGCGGCGGATACGCAGTATTTT
length: 15; V: TRBV11-2; J: TRBJ2-7; size: .; D: TRBD2; CDR3: CASSLSGILGYEQYF; DNA: TGTGCCAGCAGCTTAAGCGGGATTTTAGGATACGAGCAGTACTTC
length: 15; V: TRBV5-1; J: TRBJ2-7; size: .; D: TRBD1; CDR3: CASSFRQGKTYEQYF; DNA: TGCGCCAGCAGCTTCAGACAGGGAAAAACCTACGAGCAGTACTTC
length: 15; V: TRBV12-3/TRBV12-4; J: TRBJ1-6; size: .; D: .; CDR3: CASSYGALYNSPLHF; DNA: TGTGCCAGCAGTTATGGGGCCCTCTATAATTCACCCCTCCACTTT
length: 14; V: TRBV12-5; J: TRBJ1-1; size: .; D: TRBD1; CDR3: CASALGTEGSTAFF; DNA: TGTGCTAGTGCTTTGGGGACAGAGGGGAGCACGGCTTTCTTT
length: 14; V: TRBV5-1; J: TRBJ1-2; size: .; D: .; CDR3: CASGDRPGTYGYTF; DNA: TGCGCCAGCGGCGACAGGCCGGGGACCTATGGCTACACCTTC
length: 16; V: TRBV5-4; J: TRBJ2-3; size: .; D: .; CDR3: CASSSPNTGPSDTQYF; DNA: TGTGCCAGCAGCTCCCCCAACACAGGGCCTTCAGATACGCAGTATTTT
length: 14; V: TRBV30; J: TRBJ1-1; size: .; D: TRBD1; CDR3: CASKLTGVSTEAFF; DNA: TGTGCCTCTAAACTGACAGGGGTGAGCACTGAAGCTTTCTTT
length: 15; V: TRBV5-4; J: TRBJ2-1; size: once; D: TRBD2; CDR3: CASQSRTSGSHEQFF; DNA: TGTGCCAGCCAGTCCCGGACTAGCGGGAGCCATGAGCAGTTCTTC
length: 18; V: TRBV7-2; J: TRBJ2-1; size: few; D: TRBD2; CDR3: CASSQRLAGGPGYNEQFF; DNA: TGTGCCAGCAGCCAGCGACTAGCGGGGGGACCCGGGTACAATGAGCAGTTCTTC
length: 14; V: TRBV12-3/TRBV12-4; J: TRBJ2-3; size: .; D: .; CDR3: CASSSPIGTDTQYF; DNA: TGTGCCAGCAGTTCCCCCATTGGCACAGATACGCAGTATTTT
length: 15; V: TRBV12-3/TRBV12-4; J: TRBJ2-3; size: .; D: TRBD1; CDR3: CASSRHRGIADTQYF; DNA: TGTGCCAGCAGTCGACACAGGGGGATAGCAGATACGCAGTATTTT
length: 15; V: TRBV12-3/TRBV12-4; J: TRBJ2-7; size: .; D: .; CDR3: CASTTLNSGTYEQYF; DNA: TGTGCCAGCACCACCCTCAATAGCGGTACCTACGAGCAGTACTTC
length: 15; V: TRBV4-1; J: TRBJ1-4; size: few; D: .; CDR3: CASSPRGLGNEKLFF; DNA: TGCGCCAGCAGCCCTCGGGGGCTCGGTAATGAAAAACTGTTTTTT
length: 12; V: TRBV14; J: TRBJ1-1; size: .; D: .; CDR3: CASSPSRDRAFF; DNA: TGTGCCAGCAGCCCTAGTAGAGACAGAGCTTTCTTT
length: 12; V: TRBV4-2; J: TRBJ2-7; size: .; D: TRBD2; CDR3: CASSQAGGQQYF; DNA: TGTGCCAGCAGCCAGGCGGGAGGCCAGCAGTACTTC
length: 13; V: TRBV12-3/TRBV12-4; J: TRBJ1-5; size: .; D: .; CDR3: CASSSVGAPPQHF; DNA: TGTGCCAGCAGTTCAGTTGGGGCCCCGCCCCAGCATTTT
length: 16; V: TRBV7-9; J: TRBJ1-4; size: few; D: .; CDR3: CASSLSPGEGGEKLFF; DNA: TGTGCCAGCAGCTTATCACCAGGGGAAGGAGGCGAAAAACTGTTTTTT
length: 13; V: TRBV12-3/TRBV12-4; J: TRBJ1-1; size: .; D: TRBD1; CDR3: CASSFERRQGVLF; DNA: TGTGCCAGCAGTTTTGAACGTCGACAGGGGGTCCTCTTT
length: 16; V: TRBV11-2; J: TRBJ1-3; size: .; D: .; CDR3: CASSLDNTGTGNTIYF; DNA: TGTGCCAGCAGCTTAGATAACACAGGGACTGGAAACACCATATATTTT
length: 16; V: TRBV4-1; J: TRBJ2-5; size: .; D: .; CDR3: CASSQRFGTYQETQYF; DNA: TGCGCCAGCAGCCAACGGTTCGGAACCTACCAAGAGACCCAGTACTTC
length: 15; V: TRBV5-5; J: TRBJ2-7; size: .; D: .; CDR3: CASSLGELPPYEQYF; DNA: TGTGCCAGCAGCTTGGGGGAACTTCCCCCCTACGAGCAGTACTTC
length: 12; V: TRBV6-1; J: TRBJ1-5; size: .; D: .; CDR3: CASRPSNQPQHF; DNA: TGTGCCAGCAGGCCGTCCAATCAGCCCCAGCATTTT
length: 14; V: TRBV2; J: TRBJ2-5; size: .; D: .; CDR3: CASRDGVGEETQYF; DNA: TGTGCCAGCCGGGACGGGGTAGGGGAAGAGACCCAGTACTTC
length: 15; V: TRBV7-9; J: TRBJ2-3; size: few; D: .; CDR3: CASSDRTENTDTQYF; DNA: TGTGCCAGCAGCGACAGGACAGAGAACACAGATACGCAGTATTTT
length: 13; V: TRBV7-2; J: TRBJ2-3; size: few; D: .; CDR3: CASSPSLEDTQYF; DNA: TGTGCCAGCAGCCCCTCCTTGGAAGATACGCAGTATTTT
length: 14; V: TRBV19; J: TRBJ1-5; size: .; D: .; CDR3: CASSIMTENQPQHF; DNA: TGTGCCAGTAGTATCATGACAGAAAATCAGCCCCAGCATTTT
length: 16; V: TRBV6-5; J: TRBJ2-3; size: .; D: .; CDR3: CASSWNRESSMDTQYF; DNA: TGTGCCAGCAGTTGGAACCGGGAATCGTCGATGGATACGCAGTATTTT
length: 15; V: TRBV7-2; J: TRBJ2-1; size: .; D: .; CDR3: CASSTRAATYNEQFF; DNA: TGTGCCAGCAGCACTCGGGCAGCGACTTACAATGAGCAGTTCTTC
length: 15; V: TRBV6-6; J: TRBJ2-1; size: .; D: TRBD1; CDR3: CASSYGGQDYNEQFF; DNA: TGTGCCAGCAGTTACGGGGGACAGGACTACAATGAGCAGTTCTTC
length: 15; V: TRBV27; J: TRBJ1-4; size: few; D: .; CDR3: CASSLSYGLNEKLFF; DNA: TGTGCCAGCAGTTTATCTTACGGGTTGAATGAAAAACTGTTTTTT
length: 14; V: TRBV5-1; J: TRBJ2-5; size: few; D: .; CDR3: CASSLGLSQETQYF; DNA: TGCGCCAGCAGCTTGGGTTTGTCTCAAGAGACCCAGTACTTC
length: 12; V: TRBV12-5; J: TRBJ2-1; size: .; D: .; CDR3: CASGLDPGEQFF; DNA: TGTGCTAGTGGTTTGGACCCCGGTGAGCAGTTCTTC
length: 14; V: TRBV20-1; J: TRBJ1-5; size: .; D: .; CDR3: CSARDGGRNQPQHF; DNA: TGCAGTGCTAGAGATGGAGGGCGGAATCAGCCCCAGCATTTT
length: 18; V: TRBV6-1; J: TRBJ2-1; size: .; D: TRBD2; CDR3: CASSERTSGLSSYNEQFF; DNA: TGTGCCAGCAGTGAAAGGACTAGCGGGTTAAGCTCCTACAATGAGCAGTTCTTC
length: 16; V: TRBV7-2; J: TRBJ2-2; size: few; D: TRBD2; CDR3: CASSRDRGGNTGELFF; DNA: TGTGCCAGCAGCCGGGACCGGGGGGGGAACACCGGGGAGCTGTTTTTT
length: 14; V: TRBV7-2; J: TRBJ2-7; size: .; D: TRBD2; CDR3: CASSRTSNTYEQYF; DNA: TGTGCCAGCAGCCGGACTAGCAATACCTACGAGCAGTACTTC
length: 13; V: TRBV19; J: TRBJ2-1; size: .; D: .; CDR3: CASSQERAGEQFF; DNA: TGTGCCAGTTCCCAAGAGCGAGCTGGTGAGCAGTTCTTC
length: 14; V: TRBV10-3; J: TRBJ2-7; size: few; D: TRBD1; CDR3: CAISESQGVYEQYF; DNA: TGTGCCATCAGTGAGTCACAGGGGGTCTACGAGCAGTACTTC
length: 17; V: TRBV28; J: TRBJ2-1; size: .; D: TRBD2; CDR3: CASSSGPGASGNNEQFF; DNA: TGTGCCAGCAGTTCCGGCCCGGGGGCTAGCGGGAACAATGAGCAGTTCTTC
length: 14; V: TRBV5-1; J: TRBJ1-2; size: .; D: .; CDR3: CASSPAATGGGYTF; DNA: TGCGCCAGCAGCCCGGCGGCGACTGGTGGTGGCTACACCTTC